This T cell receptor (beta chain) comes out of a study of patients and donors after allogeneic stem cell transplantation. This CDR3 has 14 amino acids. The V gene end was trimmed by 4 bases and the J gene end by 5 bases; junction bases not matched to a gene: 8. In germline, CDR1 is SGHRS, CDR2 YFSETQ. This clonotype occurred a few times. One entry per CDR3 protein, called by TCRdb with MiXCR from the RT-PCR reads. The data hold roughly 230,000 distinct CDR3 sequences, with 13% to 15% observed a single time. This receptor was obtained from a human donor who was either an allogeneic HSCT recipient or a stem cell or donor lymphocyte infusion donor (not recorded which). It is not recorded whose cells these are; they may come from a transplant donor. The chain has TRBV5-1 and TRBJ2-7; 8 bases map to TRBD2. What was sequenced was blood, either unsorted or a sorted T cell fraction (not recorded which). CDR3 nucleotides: TGCGCCAGCAGCGTGGCCGGGACTAGTAACGAGCAGTACTTC. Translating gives CASSVAGTSNEQYF. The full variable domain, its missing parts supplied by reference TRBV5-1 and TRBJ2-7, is KAGVTQTPRYLIKTRGQQVTLSCSPISGHRSVSWYQQTPGQGLQFLFEYFSETQRNKGNFPGRFSGRQFSNSRSEMNVSTLELGDSALYLCASSVAGTSNEQYFGPGTRLTVT.